This TCR beta chain was recovered during a study of Tregs in tolerant kidney transplant recipients. Study conclusions and caveats: Biological reproducibility was not directly addressed in this study. Validation in larger populations is needed because few patients were studied.

Unstimulated Tregs (CD4+CD25+CD127-) and CD4+CD25- non-Tregs were sorted from PBMCs. CDR3 length: 14 residues. V lost 8 bases to trimming and J lost 3 bases; unmatched junction nucleotides: 6. From germline, CDR1 is MGHRA and CDR2 YSYEKL. The data were produced by immunoSEQ multiplex PCR, yet TCRdb's version contains in-frame clones alone and is incomplete. The sample includes roughly 250,000 clones, about 80% of them seen just once. Comments on this clone: Its antigen is unidentified.

V is TRBV4-1 and J is TRBJ1-4, with 7 bases lining up with TRBD1. The sequenced sample was CD4+ T cells from blood. This clonotype was sampled from a human donor in good health. For the CDR3, the DNA is TGCGCCAGCGCTCGGACAGGACCTAATGAAAAACTGTTTTTT. It specifies CASARTGPNEKLFF.